A single sample gave rise to the 10 T cell receptor beta chains below, sequenced in a study of control samples from healthy donors and cancer patients. The protocol was immunoSEQ multiplex PCR, while the TCRdb copy is restricted to in-frame clones and leaves out a portion. The table records fewer than 90,000 clones, around nine tenths of them present only once. Sequencing was done on a sample of PBMCs. The receptor set was obtained from a woman in her sixties with head and neck cancer.

The chain is built from TRBV6-4 and TRBJ1-1; TRBD1 agrees at 8 bases. The germline V gene has CDR1 MRHNA and CDR2 SNTAGT. J was trimmed by 4 bases and V by 8 bases; bases with no gene match: 6. This CDR3 spans 13 amino acids. CDR3 sequence reads: CASAEGQGTEAFF. The DNA of the CDR3 is TGTGCCAGCGCAGAAGGACAGGGCACTGAAGCTTTCTTT.

V usage is TRBV28 and J usage is TRBJ1-1, with 7 bases lining up with TRBD1. CDR1 and CDR2 (germline): MDHEN, SYDVKM. V shed 6 bases and J 2 bases; nucleotides not matched to a gene: 3. This CDR3 is 13 amino acids long. CDR3: CASRGQINTEAFF. In DNA, the CDR3 is TGTGCCAGCAGGGGACAGATTAACACTGAAGCTTTCTTT. The variable domain in full, completed from reference TRBV28 and TRBJ1-1, reads DVKVTQSSRYLVKRTGEKVFLECVQDMDHENMFWYRQDPGLGLRLIYFSYDVKMKEKGDIPEGYSVSREKKERFSLILESASTNQTSMYLCASRGQINTEAFFGQGTRLTVV.

The rearrangement uses TRBV5-4 and TRBJ2-1; no clear D gene. V lost 0 bases, J lost 3 bases, and 7 bases lay in between. The germline V gene has CDR1 SGHNT and CDR2 YYREEE (reference sequence). The CDR3 runs 14 residues. The CDR3 coding sequence is TGTGCCAGCAGCTTGGGTGGCTACTACAATGAGCAGTTCTTC. Amino acid sequence: CASSLGGYYNEQFF.

CDR3 in amino acids: CASSLPPGNSETQYF. CDR3 DNA sequence: TGTGCCAGCAGCTTACCGCCCGGGAACTCGGAGACCCAGTACTTC. The V call is TRBV7-9, the J call TRBJ2-5, with a possible D match to TRBD2 (5 bases). Germline values: CDR1 SEHNR, CDR2 FQNEAQ (reference sequence). There are 15 residues in the CDR3. The germline V and J ends were trimmed by 2 bases and 5 bases, with 15 bases remaining between them.

V and J are TRBV5-1 and TRBJ2-7; TRBD1 agrees at 7 bases. This CDR3 contains 14 residues. V shed 5 bases and J 3 bases; nucleotides not matched to a gene: 8. The V gene's germline CDR1 is SGHRS and CDR2 YFSETQ. The CDR3 protein is CASRKDRVGYEQYF. In DNA, the CDR3 is TGCGCCAGCAGAAAAGACAGGGTGGGCTACGAGCAGTACTTC.

In the case of this clone: The sample carries other DNA sequences with the same CDR3. The rearrangement links TRBV28 to TRBJ1-2; no definite D call. This CDR3 comprises 11 residues. Per germline, CDR1 MDHEN and CDR2 SYDVKM. V gave up 6 bases and J gave up 4 bases, with 6 bases separating them. Here the CDR3 reads CASRKGYGYTF. CDR3 bases: TGTGCCAGCAGGAAGGGCTATGGCTACACCTTC.

V gene TRBV7-9 combines with J gene TRBJ2-7; D gene uncertain. Germline CDR1 is SEHNR and CDR2 is FQNEAQ (reference sequence). The CDR3 is made up of 12 amino acids. Trimming stripped 5 bases from V and 2 bases from J, with 7 bases between. CDR3 bases: TGTGCCAGCAGCGCCAGTACCTACGAGCAGTACTTC. This codes for CASSASTYEQYF.

The V gene is TRBV6-5, the J gene TRBJ1-6; 7 nucleotides match TRBD1. V gave up 4 bases and J gave up 6 bases; unmatched junction bases: 6. The germline CDR1 and CDR2 sequences are MNHEY and SVGAGI. The CDR3 loop spans 15 amino acids. The CDR3 region has the DNA TGTGCCAGCAGTTCATACAGGGGTGGTAATTCACCCCTCCACTTT. This sequence encodes CASSSYRGGNSPLHF.

CDR3 protein: CASSDTGTVTYEQYF. The CDR3 DNA sequence: TGTGCCAGCAGCGACACCGGGACAGTCACCTACGAGCAGTACTTC. This chain uses TRBV25-1 with TRBJ2-7, with 7 bases lining up with TRBD1. The ends lost 6 bases at V and 2 bases at J; junction bases unmatched: 10. Germline V gene lookup returns CDR1 MGHDK and CDR2 SYGVNS. CDR3 size: 15 residues.

This clone was seen once. The V and J genes are TRBV28 and TRBJ2-3, with 8 bases fitting TRBD2. This CDR3 is 15 amino acids long. Germline lookup yields CDR1 MDHEN and CDR2 SYDVKM. Trimming took 5 bases from V and 4 from J; bases not matched to a gene: 8. The CDR3, as DNA: TGTGCCAGCAGTACGGGACTAGTGAGCGCAGATACGCAGTATTTT. Its translation is CASSTGLVSADTQYF.